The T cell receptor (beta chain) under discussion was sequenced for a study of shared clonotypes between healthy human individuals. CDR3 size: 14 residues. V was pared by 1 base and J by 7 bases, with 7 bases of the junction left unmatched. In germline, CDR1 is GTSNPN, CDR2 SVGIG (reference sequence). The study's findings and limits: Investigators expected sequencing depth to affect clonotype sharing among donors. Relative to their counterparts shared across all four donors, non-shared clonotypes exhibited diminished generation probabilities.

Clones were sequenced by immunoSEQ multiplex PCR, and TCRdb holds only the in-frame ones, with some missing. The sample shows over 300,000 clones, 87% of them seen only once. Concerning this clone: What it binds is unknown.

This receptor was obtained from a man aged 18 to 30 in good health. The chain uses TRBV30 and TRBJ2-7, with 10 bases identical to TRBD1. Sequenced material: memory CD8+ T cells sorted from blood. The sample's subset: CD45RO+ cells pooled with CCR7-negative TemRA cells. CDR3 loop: CAWSEGTGVSEQYF. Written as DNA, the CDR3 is TGTGCCTGGAGTGAAGGGACAGGGGTGAGTGAGCAGTACTTC.